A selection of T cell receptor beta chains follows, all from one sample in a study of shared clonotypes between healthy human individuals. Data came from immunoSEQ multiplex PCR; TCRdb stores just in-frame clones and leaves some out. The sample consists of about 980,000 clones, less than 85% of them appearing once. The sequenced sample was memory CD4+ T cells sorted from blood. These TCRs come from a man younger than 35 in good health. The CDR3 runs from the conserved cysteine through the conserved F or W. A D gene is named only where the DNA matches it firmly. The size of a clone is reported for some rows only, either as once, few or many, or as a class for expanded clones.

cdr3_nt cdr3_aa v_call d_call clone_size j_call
TGTGCCAGCAGAAGACAGGGGAACACCGGGGAGCTGTTTTTT CASRRQGNTGELFF TRBV28 TRBD1 . TRBJ2-2
TGTGCCAGCAGCGCGGGGAGTGGGGGTTACGAGCAGTACTTC CASSAGSGGYEQYF TRBV7-9 . . TRBJ2-7
TGTGCCAGCAGCCCGGGACTCATATTCTCTACCCAGTACTTC CASSPGLIFSTQYF TRBV7-2 . . TRBJ2-5
TGTGCCAGCAGAGAGGTTCGAGAGACCCAGTACTTC CASREVRETQYF TRBV6-1 . . TRBJ2-5
TGTGCCAGCAGCCACGACGCAGGTTACTCTGGAAACACCATATATTTT CASSHDAGYSGNTIYF TRBV5-6 . many TRBJ1-3
TGCGCCAGCAGCTTCGAGGCCTCTGGCACAGATACGCAGTATTTT CASSFEASGTDTQYF TRBV5-1 . . TRBJ2-3
TGTGCCAGCAGCTCCGTCCCTACAGGGTACGCTGGAAACACCATATATTTT CASSSVPTGYAGNTIYF TRBV7-9 . few TRBJ1-3
TGTGCCAGCAGCCAAGTAAGCGGTAGCACCGGGGAGCTGTTTTTT CASSQVSGSTGELFF TRBV16 . once TRBJ2-2
TGTGCCAGCTCACCACTGGGAGTTCGGGAGGGGGGACACGAGCAGTACTTC CASSPLGVREGGHEQYF TRBV18 TRBD2 few TRBJ2-7
TGTGCCAGCAGTGCGGGGTGGGCTAGCGCAAGTGATGAGCAGTTCTTC CASSAGWASASDEQFF TRBV6-1 . . TRBJ2-1
TGTGCCTGGAGACTCTCCAGCTCCTACAATGAGCAGTTCTTC CAWRLSSSYNEQFF TRBV30 . . TRBJ2-1
TGTGCCTGGTTGAGGCCCTCTGGAAACACCATATATTTT CAWLRPSGNTIYF TRBV30 . . TRBJ1-3
TGTGCCAGCAGGCCGTTTTGGGGCCTCACAGATACGCAGTATTTT CASRPFWGLTDTQYF TRBV7-2 . . TRBJ2-3
TGTGCCAGCAGCTTAATAGGGGGCACCGGGGAGCTGTTTTTT CASSLIGGTGELFF TRBV7-3 . . TRBJ2-2
TGTGCCAGCAGTGAAGATCTTGGACAGGGCACCGGGGAGCTGTTTTTT CASSEDLGQGTGELFF TRBV6-1 TRBD1 few TRBJ2-2
TGTGCCAGCAGCTTAGTTAAATTGTCCCCGGGAGTCACAGATACGCAGTATTTT CASSLVKLSPGVTDTQYF TRBV7-2 . few TRBJ2-3
TGCGCCAGCAGCTTCCGGGACAACACTGAAGCTTTCTTT CASSFRDNTEAFF TRBV5-1 . . TRBJ1-1
TGTGCCAGCACCGACAAGACTGGAAGCTCCTACGAGCAGTACTTC CASTDKTGSSYEQYF TRBV5-4 . . TRBJ2-7
TGTGCCAGTAAGCCCAGCGGGGGTCTCACAGATACGCAGTATTTT CASKPSGGLTDTQYF TRBV9 TRBD2 few TRBJ2-3
TGTGCCAGCAGCTCCTCCGACAGGGTCGAAGCTTTCTTT CASSSSDRVEAFF TRBV11-3 TRBD1 . TRBJ1-1
TGCGCCAGCAGCCAAAGTAGTGGGACTAGCGGGGCCTATGAGCAGTTCTTC CASSQSSGTSGAYEQFF TRBV4-1 TRBD2 . TRBJ2-1
TGTGCCAGCAGCTTGGGGGGACAGGCGAACTATGGCTACACCTTC CASSLGGQANYGYTF TRBV5-6 TRBD1 . TRBJ1-2
TGTGCCAGCAGTTACTCATGGGACAGCGCGAGAACCCAGTACTTC CASSYSWDSARTQYF TRBV6-5 TRBD1 . TRBJ2-5
TGTGCCTGGAGCGTAACCAAACGCCCCGGGGAGCTGTTTTTT CAWSVTKRPGELFF TRBV30 . . TRBJ2-2
TGTGCCAGCAGCCCTCGGACCGGCACCGGGGAGCTGTTTTTT CASSPRTGTGELFF TRBV9 . . TRBJ2-2
TGCGCCAGCAGCCGAACCGACGGAGCCAAAAACATTCAGTACTTC CASSRTDGAKNIQYF TRBV4-1 . . TRBJ2-4
TGTGCCTGGAGTGTAAAGGACAGGGGGCGAACTAATGAAAAACTGTTTTTT CAWSVKDRGRTNEKLFF TRBV30 TRBD1 . TRBJ1-4
TGTGCCAGCAGCTTCGTAACTAGCGGAGCGCGGGAGTATTTT CASSFVTSGAREYF TRBV7-2 TRBD2 . TRBJ2-3
TGTGCCAGCAGCTTAGGTGGGGGATCTAATGAAAAACTGTTTTTT CASSLGGGSNEKLFF TRBV11-2 . . TRBJ1-4
TGTGCCAGCAGCACGGCCCCACAGGAGGAACAGCCCCAGCATTTT CASSTAPQEEQPQHF TRBV11-3 . . TRBJ1-5
TGTGCCAGCAGTCGACTCCTACAAGAGACCCAGTACTTC CASSRLLQETQYF TRBV6-1 . . TRBJ2-5
TGCAGCGTTGAACGGGGGGCGCGGGGCTACACCTTC CSVERGARGYTF TRBV29-1 . few TRBJ1-2
TGTGCCAGCAGCTCCATCGGGGGAGTGGCAGATACGCAGTATTTT CASSSIGGVADTQYF TRBV7-9 . . TRBJ2-3
TGCAGCGCCGAGAGCGGGGGGAACACCGGGGAGCTGTTTTTT CSAESGGNTGELFF TRBV29-1 TRBD2 . TRBJ2-2
TGTGCCAGCGGAACCCGGGGACTAGCGGGAGTCGAGCAGTACTTC CASGTRGLAGVEQYF TRBV6-5 TRBD2 . TRBJ2-7
TGCGCCAGCCAGGGACTAGCGGGGGGGACCGAGCAGTACTTC CASQGLAGGTEQYF TRBV10-1 TRBD2 once TRBJ2-7
TGTGCCAGCAGTTCGGGTCGTTACGGCACAGATACGCAGTATTTT CASSSGRYGTDTQYF TRBV6-5 . . TRBJ2-3
TGCGCCAGCAGCTCCCAGGGGGCTAACTACGAGCAGTACTTC CASSSQGANYEQYF TRBV5-1 TRBD1 many TRBJ2-7
TGTGCCAGCAGCCAAGAAGGTCAAACCTCCGCCCAAGAGACCCAGTACTTC CASSQEGQTSAQETQYF TRBV4-2 . . TRBJ2-5
TGTGCCAGCAGCTTAGAGGGCAGGGGTCGACGTGGCTACACCTTC CASSLEGRGRRGYTF TRBV7-2 . . TRBJ1-2
TGTGCTAGTGGTTTGGGACAGGGTGCCACCGGGGAGCTGTTTTTT CASGLGQGATGELFF TRBV12-5 TRBD1 few TRBJ2-2
TGCGCCAGCAGCCACGACAGAACAACTAATGAAAAACTGTTTTTT CASSHDRTTNEKLFF TRBV4-1 . . TRBJ1-4
TGTGCCAGCAGCCGACCTGGCAATCAGCCCCAGCATTTT CASSRPGNQPQHF TRBV7-2 . few TRBJ1-5
TGTGCCAGCAGTGAGAAAACTAACTATGGCTACACCTTC CASSEKTNYGYTF TRBV6-1 . . TRBJ1-2
TGTGCCAGCAGCTCGAGGGCGGGGACTACGGAGGGTGGTGAGCAGTTCTTC CASSSRAGTTEGGEQFF TRBV7-3 TRBD2 . TRBJ2-1
TGCGCCAGCAGCCAAGGGTACGGAGGGTCACCCCTCCACTTT CASSQGYGGSPLHF TRBV4-3 . few TRBJ1-6